Here is one T cell receptor beta chain with its context. In the authors' workflow: Nucleated cell number was recorded as an estimate derived from reference gene primer amplification. This table comes from immunoSEQ multiplex PCR, and its TCRdb copy is limited to in-frame clones, with some not included. The V and J calls and clone size come from that table; D and trimming were worked out from the DNA. In the table there are more than 85,000 clones, more than 75% of which are singletons. The germline V gene encodes CDR1 LGHDT and CDR2 YNNKEL (reference sequence). Trimming cost V 3 bases and J 3 bases, with 12 bases left between them. CDR3 length equals 15 residues. The record originates from a study of blood T cell repertoires in COVID-19. At the level of the study: Collection of acute and convalescent COVID-19 samples took place in the United States, Italy and Spain. Sources were T cells, B-cell-depleted T cells, or PBMCs; the material itself was cDNA or gDNA.

The chain has TRBV3-1 (or the pseudogene TRBV3-2) and TRBJ1-5; D is perhaps TRBD1 (6 bases). The sequencing sample was made of peripheral blood. The clonotype was recovered from a man older than 75 with acute or convalescent COVID-19. DNA for the CDR3: TGTGCCAGCAGCCAGGCGGGGGCCGACAATCAGCCCCAGCATTTT. This sequence encodes CASSQAGADNQPQHF.